Listed here are 31 T cell receptor beta chains from one sample, sequenced in a study of blood T cell repertoires in COVID-19. Repertoires were generated with immunoSEQ multiplex PCR, while TCRdb's copy carries only in-frame clones and drops some. The sample lists 200,000 to 300,000 clones; 70% to 90% were seen once. The sequenced sample was peripheral blood. The origin of the receptors is a woman between 50 and 59 years old with acute or convalescent COVID-19.

The chain is built from TRBV7-2 and TRBJ2-1; D unresolved. The CDR3 is 13 residues long. CDR1 and CDR2 (germline): SGHTA, FQGNSA. V lost 1 base to trimming and J lost 3 bases, with 4 bases between them. The CDR3 sequence is CASSLVDYNEQFF. Here the CDR3 DNA reads TGTGCCAGCAGCTTAGTAGACTACAATGAGCAGTTCTTC.

V gene TRBV27 combines with J gene TRBJ1-6, with D possibly being TRBD1 (6 bases). Germline assignment: CDR1 MNHEY and CDR2 SMNVEV (reference sequence). This CDR3 contains 18 residues. V was cut by 7 bases and J by 0 bases, with 19 bases left in between. CDR3 sequence: CASTIGRTASSYNSPLHF. The DNA for the CDR3 is TGTGCCAGCACAATAGGACGGACAGCGAGCTCCTATAATTCACCCCTCCACTTT.

The chain employs TRBV7-2 and TRBJ2-1; 10 bases align to TRBD1. The junction had 4 bases not matched to a gene; V was cut back by 2 bases and J by 6 bases. CDR3 length: 15 amino acids. Germline lookup yields CDR1 SGHTA and CDR2 FQGNSA. The CDR3 coding sequence is TGTGCCAGCAGCTTATTGGGACAGGGGTCCAATGAGCAGTTCTTC. Its protein product is CASSLLGQGSNEQFF. The whole variable domain, remainder taken from reference TRBV7-2 and TRBJ2-1, is GAGVSQSPSNKVTEKGKDVELRCDPISGHTALYWYRQSLGQGLEFLIYFQGNSAPDKSGLPSDRFSAERTGGSVSTLTIQRTQQEDSAVYLCASSLLGQGSNEQFFGPGTRLTVL.

The V and J genes are TRBV10-3 and TRBJ2-2; D possibly corresponds to TRBD2 (5 bases). Germline lookup yields CDR1 ENHRY and CDR2 SYGVKD. V was clipped by 6 bases and J by 6 bases, with 8 bases between them. The CDR3 has 12 amino acids. CDR3 residues: CAISRDPGELFF. The CDR3, as DNA: TGTGCCATCAGCCGGGATCCCGGGGAGCTGTTTTTT.

The sample holds one count of this clone. The genes are TRBV7-3 and TRBJ2-1; D is ambiguous. Trimming took off 5 bases at V and 6 bases at J, with 14 bases between the two ends. CDR1 SGHTA and CDR2 FQGTGA come from the germline V gene. This CDR3 is built from 14 residues. The CDR3 reads CASSPMVLTNEQFF. The CDR3 coding sequence is TGTGCCAGCAGCCCGATGGTACTCACCAATGAGCAGTTCTTC.

V and J are TRBV11-2 and TRBJ2-3; D possibly corresponds to TRBD2 (5 bases). From germline, CDR1 is SGHAT and CDR2 FQNNGV. The ends were cut back, 5 bases at V and 1 base at J, with 13 bases in the middle. The CDR3 consists of 15 residues. The CDR3 nucleotides are TGTGCCAGCAGCGTACCGGGATCCCGCACAGATACGCAGTATTTT. Translation: CASSVPGSRTDTQYF.

In its sample, this clone was seen once. This chain uses TRBV6-2 or TRBV6-3 with TRBJ2-7, with D unresolved. This CDR3 spans 17 amino acids. Germline V CDR1 and CDR2: MNHEY, SVGEGT. Trimming took 2 bases from V and 0 from J, leaving 17 bases between them. The DNA for the CDR3 is TGTGCCAGCAGTTACCCAATCCAGGTTGCGAGCTCCTACGAGCAGTACTTC. The encoded protein is CASSYPIQVASSYEQYF.

The chain recombines TRBV7-2 with TRBJ2-7; 14 bases match TRBD2. The V gene end was trimmed by 5 bases and the J gene end by 2 bases; junction bases not matched to a gene: 5. This CDR3 comprises 16 residues. Germline loops: CDR1 SGHTA, CDR2 FQGNSA. The CDR3 DNA reads TGTGCCAGCAGCCCGATGACTAGCGGGAGGGCCTACGAGCAGTACTTC. It yields the protein CASSPMTSGRAYEQYF.

The chain carries TRBV6-5 and TRBJ1-2, with 11 bases aligning to TRBD1. The V gene end was trimmed by 5 bases and the J gene end by 1 base; junction bases not matched to a gene: 3. In germline, CDR1 is MNHEY, CDR2 SVGAGI. There are 15 residues in the CDR3. CDR3 loop: CASSRTGGDNYGYTF. CDR3 coding DNA: TGTGCCAGCAGTCGGACAGGGGGCGATAACTATGGCTACACCTTC.

The CDR3 DNA reads TGTGCCAGCACTCCGACAGGGGGGTTCCCCGAGCAGTACTTC. Translating it yields CASTPTGGFPEQYF. This chain uses TRBV28 with TRBJ2-7; 9 bases fit TRBD1. Looked up from germline, CDR1 is MDHEN and CDR2 is SYDVKM. The V and J ends lost 7 bases and 6 bases, in that order; junction bases with no gene match: 10. The CDR3 sequence is 14 residues long.

The V and J genes are TRBV18 and TRBJ1-2; D is unresolved. The CDR3 runs to 13 residues. Germline values: CDR1 KGHSH, CDR2 LQKENI. Trimming shortened V by 3 bases and J by 3 bases, and 8 bases separated the two germline ends. In DNA, the CDR3 is TGTGCCAGCTCACCTCGGGATTACTATGGCTACACCTTC. Translation gives CASSPRDYYGYTF.

This clone was found a few times. The chain has TRBV7-9 and TRBJ2-1; 7 bases are a match to TRBD1. The CDR3 spans 17 residues. Trimming cost V 4 bases and J 0 bases; bases outside gene matches: 9. Germline assignment: CDR1 SEHNR and CDR2 FQNEAQ (reference sequence). CDR3 sequence reads: CASSSPRQGNSYNEQFF. As DNA, the CDR3 is TGTGCCAGCAGCTCCCCCCGACAGGGAAACTCCTACAATGAGCAGTTCTTC.

The chain combines TRBV28 with TRBJ1-2; 12 positions agree with TRBD1. This CDR3 is built from 16 residues. Trimming took 4 bases from V and 4 from J; bases not matched to a gene: 7. Germline values: CDR1 MDHEN, CDR2 SYDVKM. CDR3 bases: TGTGCCAGCAGTTCCGGGACAGGGGGCTTTGGCTATGGCTACACCTTC. It specifies CASSSGTGGFGYGYTF.

Within the sample, this clone is medium-sized. The gene calls are TRBV9 and TRBJ1-1; no definite D call. CDR3 length: 13 amino acids. Looked up from germline, CDR1 is SGDLS and CDR2 is YYNGEE. V lost 0 bases to trimming and J lost 1 base, with 4 bases between them. The CDR3 coding sequence is TGTGCCAGCAGCGTAGCAGGGAACACTGAAGCTTTCTTT. Translated: CASSVAGNTEAFF. Looking up the rest from reference TRBV9 and TRBJ1-1 gives the full variable domain: DSGVTQTPKHLITATGQRVTLRCSPRSGDLSVYWYQQSLDQGLQFLIQYYNGEERAKGNILERFSAQQFPDLHSELNLSSLELGDSALYFCASSVAGNTEAFFGQGTRLTVV.

The V gene is TRBV4-2, the J gene TRBJ2-7; TRBD2 matches at 8 bases. This CDR3 contains 16 residues. Trimming cost V 2 bases and J 2 bases; bases outside gene matches: 8. Germline lookup yields CDR1 LGHNA and CDR2 YNFKEQ. CDR3 residues: CASSQYGLASTYEQYF. In nucleotides, the CDR3 is TGTGCCAGCAGCCAATACGGACTAGCTTCAACCTACGAGCAGTACTTC.

The chain links TRBV30 to TRBJ2-1; 7 nucleotides agree with TRBD2. The CDR3 is 16 residues long. Per germline, CDR1 GTSNPN and CDR2 SVGIG (reference sequence). Trimming removed 3 bases from V and 4 bases from J; junction bases left unmatched: 12. The CDR3 is CAWRGRAPTGYNEQFF. The CDR3 nucleotides read TGTGCCTGGAGAGGGAGGGCCCCAACGGGGTACAATGAGCAGTTCTTC.

The V gene is TRBV4-1, the J gene TRBJ1-2; D remains unclear. This CDR3 spans 15 amino acids. The germline CDR1 and CDR2 sequences are MGHRA and YSYEKL. Trimming stripped 0 bases from V and 2 bases from J, with 10 bases between. This CDR3 reads CASSQDQSGNYGYTF. CDR3 in DNA: TGCGCCAGCAGCCAAGATCAATCGGGAAACTATGGCTACACCTTC.

The CDR3 DNA is TGTGCCAGCAGCCGGGGACAGCACCCAACTAATGAAAAACTGTTTTTT. Its protein product is CASSRGQHPTNEKLFF. The chain employs TRBV5-8 and TRBJ1-4; 7 bases align to TRBD1. Unmatched junction bases numbered 6, after V lost 4 bases and J lost 0 bases. The CDR3 is made up of 16 amino acids. Germline assignment: CDR1 SGHTS and CDR2 YDEGEE.

This chain links TRBV5-1 with TRBJ1-4; 9 bases are a match to TRBD1. CDR1 and CDR2 (germline): SGHRS, YFSETQ. The CDR3 spans 14 residues. V lost 1 base to trimming and J lost 7 bases; unmatched junction nucleotides: 2. CDR3 protein: CASSLTGGSEKLFF. In DNA, the CDR3 is TGCGCCAGCAGCTTGACAGGGGGCAGTGAAAAACTGTTTTTT.

The V call is TRBV3-1 (or the pseudogene TRBV3-2), the J call TRBJ2-7; TRBD1 matches at 9 bases. The V and J ends lost 7 bases and 2 bases, in that order; junction bases with no gene match: 6. Germline V gene sequence: CDR1 LGHDT, CDR2 YNNKEL (reference sequence). The CDR3 extends over 14 amino acids. CDR3: CASTHRQGAYEQYF. The CDR3 DNA follows: TGTGCCAGCACCCATCGACAGGGGGCCTACGAGCAGTACTTC.

The genes are TRBV27 and TRBJ1-2; 8 bases agree with TRBD1. V lost 5 bases to trimming and J lost 4 bases; unmatched junction nucleotides: 3. The CDR3 consists of 13 residues. Germline-derived CDR1 and CDR2 are MNHEY and SMNVEV (reference sequence). The CDR3 nucleotides are TGTGCCAGCAGTGGACAGGGAAGCTATGGCTACACCTTC. Amino acid sequence: CASSGQGSYGYTF.

This sequence joins TRBV30 and TRBJ1-3; TRBD1 is a possible D gene (5 bases). The germline V gene has CDR1 GTSNPN and CDR2 SVGIG (reference sequence). The CDR3 has 12 residues. V lost 5 bases and J lost 4, with 9 bases in between. CDR3 in amino acids: CAWQGGGNTIYF. The CDR3 DNA sequence: TGTGCCTGGCAGGGAGGGGGAAACACCATATATTTT.

The chain uses TRBV5-6 and TRBJ2-1; 12 bases fit TRBD2. V was pared by 0 bases and J by 9 bases, with 10 bases of the junction left unmatched. Germline-derived CDR1 and CDR2 are SGHDT and YYEEEE. The CDR3 loop spans 17 amino acids. The CDR3 nucleotides are TGTGCCAGCAGCTTGGGGCTAGCGGGAGGGCCGGCCGCTGAGCAGTTCTTC. Translating gives CASSLGLAGGPAAEQFF.

This chain links TRBV6-2 or TRBV6-3 with TRBJ1-5, with 7 bases aligning to TRBD1. The germline gives CDR1 MNHEY, CDR2 SVGEGT. This CDR3 contains 16 residues. Trimming took 2 bases from V and 6 from J; bases not matched to a gene: 10. The CDR3 DNA follows: TGTGCCAGCAGTTACCTCAAAGAGGGGGCTAGTCAGCCCCAGCATTTT. As protein: CASSYLKEGASQPQHF.

V usage is TRBV6-6 and J usage is TRBJ1-1, with 10 nucleotides matching TRBD1. The CDR3 runs 15 residues. Trimming took 4 bases from V and 6 from J; bases not matched to a gene: 8. Germline-derived CDR1 and CDR2 are MNHNY and SVGAGI (reference sequence). CDR3 sequence: CASSSRGQGIAEAFF. DNA for the CDR3: TGTGCCAGCAGTTCTAGGGGACAGGGGATCGCTGAAGCTTTCTTT.

The sample holds a few counts of this clone. Other DNA sequences within the sample encode an identical CDR3. This rearrangement joins TRBV18 to TRBJ2-7, with D possibly matching TRBD2 (5 bases). Germline V gives CDR1 KGHSH, CDR2 LQKENI. This CDR3 region has 12 residues. V was cut by 6 bases and J by 4 bases, with 10 bases left in between. CDR3: CASSPGRYEQYF. Written as DNA, the CDR3 is TGTGCCAGCTCCCCGGGAAGGTACGAGCAGTACTTC.

The V and J genes are TRBV11-2 and TRBJ2-7; the match to TRBD2 covers 10 bases. CDR1 SGHAT and CDR2 FQNNGV come from the germline V gene. V shed 1 base, J shed 3 bases, and the junction held 9 bases outside the gene matches. The CDR3 loop spans 17 amino acids. CDR3 residues: CASSLVDGASGSYEQYF. In nucleotides, the CDR3 is TGTGCCAGCAGCTTAGTGGATGGGGCTAGCGGGAGCTACGAGCAGTACTTC.

The table lists this clone with a count of one. The chain links TRBV5-4 to TRBJ2-3; perhaps TRBD2 as D (6 bases). Germline V gene data show CDR1 as SGHNT and CDR2 as YYREEE (reference sequence). This CDR3 contains 16 residues. V dropped 0 bases and J dropped 2 bases, with 13 bases sitting between them. The CDR3 is CASSLVGSGYTDTQYF. The DNA of the CDR3 is TGTGCCAGCAGCTTGGTCGGTAGCGGCTACACAGATACGCAGTATTTT.

V is TRBV24-1 and J is TRBJ2-3; the D gene is possibly TRBD1 (6 bases). Trimming removed 4 bases at V and 2 bases at J, with 12 bases between. CDR3 length: 15 amino acids. CDR1 is KGHDR, CDR2 SFDVKD, per germline. In nucleotides, the CDR3 is TGTGCCACCAGTGAAAGGACAGTGTTCACAGATACGCAGTATTTT. Protein sequence: CATSERTVFTDTQYF.

This clone was recorded only once. This chain connects TRBV5-4 to TRBJ1-1, with no clear D. Trimming left V 5 bases short and J 0 bases short, with 11 bases between. The CDR3 runs to 14 residues. From germline, CDR1 is SGHNT and CDR2 YYREEE (reference sequence). The CDR3 loop reads CASSTKVLNTEAFF. The CDR3 DNA reads as TGTGCCAGCAGTACAAAAGTACTGAACACTGAAGCTTTCTTT.

The chain combines TRBV7-9 with TRBJ2-1, with 10 bases lining up with TRBD2. Germline CDR1 is SEHNR and CDR2 is FQNEAQ (reference sequence). The trim removed 10 bases at V and 4 bases at J, leaving 4 bases unmatched. This CDR3 has 13 amino acids. CDR3 in amino acids: CAIRTSGYNEQFF. CDR3 DNA sequence: TGTGCCATTCGGACTAGCGGATACAATGAGCAGTTCTTC.